One and the same sample provided the 6 T cell receptor beta chains below, sequenced in a study of T cells in Graves' hyperthyroidism and ophthalmopathy (dated by TCRdb to about 2019). The method was multiplex PCR. Sequenced on an Illumina HiSeq 2000. The TCR beta CDR3 regions were amplified from RNA transcripts. A first-round RT-PCR of the TCR CDR3 used the HTBI primer set with the Qiagen OneStep RT-PCR kit. Using fastp trimming at Q25 and MiXCR clonotype assembly, TCRdb reanalyzed the public sequencing data and kept in-frame beta chains. Each entry is one CDR3 protein sequence, shown with its most common DNA and genes. Within this sample are 350,000 to 400,000 distinct CDR3 sequences, with approximately 15% of them counted one time only. Approximately 11% of the sample goes to the ten largest clones. The specimen was blood. These receptors originate from a woman aged 60-75 years with Graves' hyperthyroidism.

The chain carries TRBV25-1 and TRBJ1-4; D not resolved. CDR1 and CDR2 (germline): MGHDK, SYGVNS. The CDR3 totals 15 residues. V was cut by 6 bases and J by 0 bases, with 11 bases left in between. CDR3 in amino acids: CASSPNGATNEKLFF. The CDR3 coding sequence is TGTGCCAGCAGCCCCAACGGGGCAACTAATGAAAAACTGTTTTTT.

This chain joins TRBV24-1 and TRBJ1-1; tentatively, D is TRBD1 (5 bases). Germline V gives CDR1 KGHDR, CDR2 SFDVKD. The CDR3 is made up of 14 amino acids. The ends were cut back, 8 bases at V and 8 bases at J, with 20 bases in the middle. CDR3 loop: CATKGTAPRSEAFF. DNA of the CDR3: TGTGCCACCAAAGGGACGGCCCCTCGATCCGAAGCTTTCTTT.

The rearrangement joins TRBV12-3 or TRBV12-4 to TRBJ1-2; 12 nucleotides match TRBD1. V lost 6 bases to trimming and J lost 4 bases; unmatched junction nucleotides: 6. This CDR3 is built from 15 residues. The CDR3 bases are TGTGCCAGCAGCGGGACAGGGGGCTCTAGCTATGGCTACACCTTC. Amino acid sequence: CASSGTGGSSYGYTF.

This clonotype was counted at least ten times. The rearrangement links TRBV2 to TRBJ2-7, with 8 bases that match TRBD1. The germline CDR1 and CDR2 sequences are SNHLY and FYNNEI. The CDR3 consists of 15 residues. V shed 9 bases, J shed 0 bases, and the junction held 10 bases outside the gene matches. The CDR3 nucleotides are TGTGCCAGTCGACAGGGGCCAGCGAACTCCTACGAGCAGTACTTC. Translated, it gives CASRQGPANSYEQYF.

The rearrangement links TRBV6-5 to TRBJ1-5; D is uncertain. Germline V gene data show CDR1 as MNHEY and CDR2 as SVGAGI. This CDR3 has 15 residues. Trimming took 0 bases from V and 3 from J, leaving 9 bases between them. CDR3 DNA sequence: TGTGCCAGCAGTTACTCGGAGTGGGTCAATCAGCCCCAGCATTTT. Residues: CASSYSEWVNQPQHF.

This clonotype has just a few counts. The chain joins TRBV14 to TRBJ2-1, with 8 bases lining up with TRBD2. This CDR3 comprises 16 residues. V lost 0 bases and J lost 6; bases outside the gene matches: 7. Germline CDR1 reads SGHDN; CDR2 reads FVKESK. The CDR3 region has the DNA TGTGCCAGCAGCCAAGAAGGGTTGACTAGCGTCAATGAGCAGTTCTTC. It is translated as CASSQEGLTSVNEQFF.